These 30 T cell receptor beta chains share one sample of origin, sequenced in a study of blood T cell repertoires in COVID-19. Sequenced by immunoSEQ multiplex PCR; TCRdb stores in-frame clones only, minus some. The repertoire holds 500,000 to 600,000 clones, with around 90% as singletons. Specimen: peripheral blood. These receptors were collected from a woman aged 45 to 65 with COVID-19, enrolled during active disease.

The genes are TRBV6-5 and TRBJ1-3; possible D gene TRBD1, 6 bases. CDR1 and CDR2 (germline): MNHEY, SVGAGI. V lost 8 bases and J 2 bases, leaving 16 bases between the germline ends. The CDR3 covers 15 residues. In DNA, the CDR3 is TGTGCCAGCGACCCAACAGGGTCAACTGGAAACACCATATATTTT. It translates to CASDPTGSTGNTIYF.

This clone was observed a single time. This chain links TRBV13 with TRBJ1-2, with D possibly matching TRBD1 (6 bases). CDR3 size: 15 residues. Germline V lookup: CDR1 PRHDT, CDR2 FYEKMQ (reference sequence). Deletions cut 3 bases from V and 2 bases from J, with 13 bases between. This CDR3 reads CASSFPTGLNYGYTF. CDR3 coding DNA: TGTGCCAGCAGCTTTCCGACAGGATTAAACTATGGCTACACCTTC.

The chain links TRBV3-1 (or the pseudogene TRBV3-2) to TRBJ2-7; TRBD1 might be the D (5 bases). Germline loops: CDR1 LGHDT, CDR2 YNNKEL (reference sequence). The CDR3 length is 13 residues. Deletions cut 6 bases from V and 4 bases from J, with 13 bases between. The CDR3 loop is CASSNRQTYEQYF. The CDR3 DNA is TGTGCCAGCAGTAACAGGCAAACTTACGAGCAGTACTTC.

This clone was observed once. The gene calls are TRBV5-8 and TRBJ1-1; TRBD1 is a possible D gene (5 bases). The CDR3 is made up of 14 amino acids. The germline V gene has CDR1 SGHTS and CDR2 YDEGEE. The germline V and J ends were trimmed by 3 bases and 1 base, with 10 bases remaining between them. The CDR3 here is CASSWRDANTEAFF. CDR3 nucleotide sequence: TGTGCCAGCAGCTGGAGGGACGCGAACACTGAAGCTTTCTTT.

This clone was seen a handful of times. The CDR3 coding sequence is TGTGCCAGCAGCCAATCAGGGGATCAGCCCCAGCATTTT. As protein: CASSQSGDQPQHF. This rearrangement joins TRBV14 to TRBJ1-5, with D possibly matching TRBD1 (6 bases). Looked up from germline, CDR1 is SGHDN and CDR2 is FVKESK. The CDR3 length is 13 residues. Trimming cost V 2 bases and J 5 bases, with 7 bases left between them.

The chain uses TRBV5-4 and TRBJ2-7; TRBD1 agrees at 7 bases. Germline CDR1 SGHNT, CDR2 YYREEE (reference sequence). V was clipped by 4 bases and J by 2 bases; unmatched bases: 9. CDR3 length equals 15 residues. The CDR3 nucleotides read TGTGCCAGCAGCCCCTCGACAGGGCGGGCCTACGAGCAGTACTTC. Translated, it gives CASSPSTGRAYEQYF. Full variable domain (rest looked up from reference TRBV5-4 and TRBJ2-7): ETGVTQSPTHLIKTRGQQVTLRCSSQSGHNTVSWYQQALGQGPQFIFQYYREEENGRGNFPPRFSGLQFPNYSSELNVNALELDDSALYLCASSPSTGRAYEQYFGPGTRLTVT.

The chain joins TRBV28 to TRBJ2-1, with 9 bases fitting TRBD2. V lost 1 base and J lost 4; bases outside the gene matches: 5. The germline CDR1 and CDR2 sequences are MDHEN and SYDVKM. The CDR3 totals 16 residues. The CDR3 DNA reads as TGTGCCAGCAGTTTATTGTCTAGCGGGGTTTACAATGAGCAGTTCTTC. Its translation is CASSLLSSGVYNEQFF.

The V call is TRBV5-6, the J call TRBJ2-7; weak D call: TRBD1 (5 bases). The CDR3 contains 14 residues. The ends were cut back, 1 base at V and 3 bases at J, with 11 bases in the middle. The germline V gene has CDR1 SGHDT and CDR2 YYEEEE. The CDR3 sequence: CASSLNNRNYEQYF. The CDR3 nucleotides read TGTGCCAGCAGCTTGAATAACAGGAACTACGAGCAGTACTTC.

The V and J genes are TRBV5-1 and TRBJ1-2; D is possibly TRBD1 (5 bases). CDR1 is SGHRS and CDR2 is YFSETQ in the germline V gene. Trimming removed 0 bases from V and 8 bases from J, with 20 bases in between. The CDR3 consists of 16 residues. The CDR3 spells CASSLAQEQALTGYTF. The CDR3, as DNA: TGCGCCAGCAGCTTGGCCCAGGAACAGGCCCTCACCGGCTACACCTTC.

This clone was found a few times. The V gene is TRBV4-1, the J gene TRBJ2-7; D is perhaps TRBD1 (6 bases). Per germline, CDR1 MGHRA and CDR2 YSYEKL. CDR3 length: 14 amino acids. The germline V and J ends were trimmed by 4 bases and 5 bases, with 15 bases remaining between them. The CDR3 DNA is TGCGCCAGCAGCCTATGGGGGCTAGGTGACGAGCAGTACTTC. This translates into CASSLWGLGDEQYF.

The chain combines TRBV19 with TRBJ1-2; 10 bases map to TRBD1. Germline V gene lookup returns CDR1 LNHDA and CDR2 SQIVND (reference sequence). The J segment lost 3 bases and the V segment lost 7 bases, leaving 11 bases of the junction unmatched. The CDR3 sequence is 16 residues long. Here the CDR3 reads CASNMRTGGLDYGYTF. CDR3 nucleotides: TGTGCCAGTAACATGCGGACAGGGGGGCTCGACTATGGCTACACCTTC.

The V call is TRBV10-2, the J call TRBJ2-2; D unclear. V lost 8 bases and J 0 bases, leaving 13 bases between the germline ends. CDR1 and CDR2 from the germline V gene are WSHSY and SAAADI. CDR3 length: 15 residues. CDR3 nucleotide sequence: TGCGCCAGCTCCGGAGAGTTCGCGAACACCGGGGAGCTGTTTTTT. Translated, it gives CASSGEFANTGELFF.

The J gene is TRBJ2-5, the V gene TRBV2; a weak D match, TRBD2 (5 bases). The V gene's germline CDR1 is SNHLY and CDR2 FYNNEI. Trimming left V 5 bases short and J 3 bases short, with 13 bases between. The CDR3 sequence is 14 residues long. CDR3: CASSPDLGEETQYF. The CDR3, as DNA: TGTGCCAGCAGTCCTGATTTGGGAGAAGAGACCCAGTACTTC.

V is TRBV6-6 and J is TRBJ1-2; D is possibly TRBD1 (6 bases). Germline CDR1 and CDR2: MNHNY and SVGAGI (reference sequence). The V gene lost 6 bases and the J gene lost 2 bases, with 10 bases spanning the gap. This CDR3 comprises 13 residues. CDR3: CASSPGQNYGYTF. The CDR3 DNA is TGTGCCAGCAGCCCGGGACAAAACTATGGCTACACCTTC.

The chain joins TRBV4-1 to TRBJ2-2; tentatively, D is TRBD2 (5 bases). Germline loops: CDR1 MGHRA, CDR2 YSYEKL. Trimming pared 1 base from V and 6 bases from J, leaving 12 bases between. CDR3 length: 15 amino acids. CDR3 coding DNA: TGCGCCAGCAGCCAAGGCCTAGCTAGCCCCGGGGAGCTGTTTTTT. Protein product: CASSQGLASPGELFF.

The chain carries TRBV27 and TRBJ2-7; TRBD1 matches at 8 bases. The V segment lost 4 bases and the J segment 4 bases; nucleotides outside the gene matches: 9. The CDR3 contains 15 residues. CDR1 and CDR2 from the germline V gene are MNHEY and SMNVEV (reference sequence). The CDR3 sequence is CASSSGQDGKYEQYF. The DNA of the CDR3 is TGTGCCAGCAGTTCGGGACAGGATGGCAAATACGAGCAGTACTTC.

V gene TRBV4-1 combines with J gene TRBJ1-2; 10 bases line up with TRBD1. Germline V gene sequence: CDR1 MGHRA, CDR2 YSYEKL. Trimming cost V 1 base and J 4 bases; bases outside gene matches: 3. This CDR3 is 15 amino acids long. The CDR3 reads CASSQGTGGLYGYTF. The CDR3 DNA reads TGCGCCAGCAGCCAAGGGACAGGGGGACTCTATGGCTACACCTTC.

This clone was picked up one time. The chain joins TRBV3-1 (or the pseudogene TRBV3-2) to TRBJ2-7; D is ambiguous. Germline V lookup: CDR1 LGHDT, CDR2 YNNKEL (reference sequence). Trimming took off 10 bases at V and 2 bases at J, with 12 bases between the two ends. The CDR3 consists of 12 residues. CDR3 in amino acids: CATLSSAYEQYF. The CDR3 bases are TGTGCCACGCTTAGTTCGGCCTACGAGCAGTACTTC.

The chain joins TRBV5-6 to TRBJ1-1; TRBD1 might be the D (5 bases). The ends were cut back, 4 bases at V and 5 bases at J, with 12 bases in the middle. Per germline, CDR1 SGHDT and CDR2 YYEEEE. CDR3 size: 13 residues. CDR3 sequence (DNA): TGTGCCAGCAGCCCCCGGGACTGGACTGAAGCTTTCTTT. Amino acids: CASSPRDWTEAFF.

CDR3 in DNA: TGTGCCAGCAGCAAAGGGGACAGGGGGCCACCCGCCGGGGAGCTGTTTTTT. Its translation: CASSKGDRGPPAGELFF. This sequence joins TRBV21-1 and TRBJ2-2; the table's D call, TRBD1, has no DNA check behind it. TRBV21-1 is labeled a pseudogene. The CDR3 has 17 residues.

This clone was detected only once. The gene calls are TRBV27 and TRBJ1-1; possible D gene TRBD1, 6 bases. Per the germline V gene, CDR1 is MNHEY and CDR2 is SMNVEV (reference sequence). The CDR3 consists of 15 residues. V gave up 5 bases and J gave up 2 bases, with 15 bases separating them. The CDR3 sequence: CASSAPGQINTEAFF. DNA of the CDR3: TGTGCCAGCAGTGCACCGGGACAAATCAACACTGAAGCTTTCTTT.

The J gene is TRBJ2-1, the V gene TRBV19, with 10 nucleotides matching TRBD2. CDR1 is LNHDA and CDR2 is SQIVND in the germline V gene (reference sequence). With V trimmed by 7 bases and J by 5 bases, 5 bases remained unmatched. This CDR3 contains 14 residues. Here the CDR3 DNA reads TGTGCCAGTAAGGTAGCGGGGGGTCACAATGAGCAGTTCTTC. Its translation: CASKVAGGHNEQFF.

The chain is built from TRBV6-6 and TRBJ2-2; 7 nucleotides agree with TRBD1. This CDR3 spans 17 amino acids. The V gene's germline CDR1 is MNHNY and CDR2 SVGAGI (reference sequence). With V trimmed by 5 bases and J by 5 bases, 14 bases remained unmatched. This CDR3 is CASSPRTGSSKTGELFF. For the CDR3, the DNA is TGTGCCAGCAGTCCTAGGACAGGTTCGAGTAAGACCGGGGAGCTGTTTTTT.

This clone was detected only once. V is TRBV4-1 and J is TRBJ1-1, with 8 bases identical to TRBD1. This CDR3 spans 13 amino acids. Germline CDR1 and CDR2: MGHRA and YSYEKL. V lost 8 bases to trimming and J lost 0 bases; unmatched junction nucleotides: 2. CDR3 loop: CASGRGLNTEAFF. CDR3 DNA sequence: TGCGCCAGCGGCAGGGGGCTGAACACTGAAGCTTTCTTT.

This clone is a singleton in its sample. This chain uses TRBV10-2 with TRBJ2-2, with 16 nucleotides matching TRBD2. Trimming at V came to 6 bases and at J to 0 bases, leaving 7 bases not matched to a gene. The CDR3 contains 19 residues. CDR1 is WSHSY, CDR2 SAAADI, per germline. This CDR3 is CASRYIGTSGGANTGELFF. Written as DNA, the CDR3 is TGCGCCAGCAGATATATCGGGACTAGCGGGGGGGCGAACACCGGGGAGCTGTTTTTT.

The chain combines TRBV10-2 with TRBJ2-3; 8 nucleotides align to TRBD2. Germline CDR1 is WSHSY and CDR2 is SAAADI. The CDR3 covers 14 residues. V lost 6 bases and J lost 2; bases outside the gene matches: 4. The CDR3 DNA is TGCGCCAGCAGGTCGGGACTAGACACAGATACGCAGTATTTT. It yields the protein CASRSGLDTDTQYF.

This clone came up a few times. The V gene is TRBV9, the J gene TRBJ2-1; TRBD2 matches 8 bases. V lost 4 bases and J lost 5; bases outside the gene matches: 8. Germline CDR1 and CDR2: SGDLS and YYNGEE. This CDR3 has 15 residues. The CDR3 region has the DNA TGTGCCAGCAGCATCCTAGCGGGTCTAAACAATGAGCAGTTCTTC. It codes for CASSILAGLNNEQFF. The full variable domain, its missing parts supplied by reference TRBV9 and TRBJ2-1, is DSGVTQTPKHLITATGQRVTLRCSPRSGDLSVYWYQQSLDQGLQFLIQYYNGEERAKGNILERFSAQQFPDLHSELNLSSLELGDSALYFCASSILAGLNNEQFFGPGTRLTVL.

The chain carries TRBV4-1 and TRBJ2-6; D perhaps matches TRBD2 (5 bases). This CDR3 region has 15 residues. The V and J ends lost 4 bases and 4 bases respectively, with 11 bases between them. CDR1 and CDR2 (germline): MGHRA, YSYEKL. CDR3 nucleotides: TGCGCCAGCAGCCGAGGGTCTACGGGGGCCAACGTCCTGACTTTC. Amino acids: CASSRGSTGANVLTF.

This clone appeared a few times. The CDR3 DNA reads as TGTGCCAGCAGCCCCGCCGACGGGTCAGGCAATCAGCCCCAGCATTTT. This gives the protein CASSPADGSGNQPQHF. V gene TRBV7-2 combines with J gene TRBJ1-5; D is unresolved. Trimming left V 5 bases short and J 2 bases short, with 16 bases between. CDR1 and CDR2 (germline): SGHTA, FQGNSA. The CDR3 consists of 16 residues.

The V and J genes are TRBV19 and TRBJ1-1; D unclear. The CDR3 is 13 residues long. The germline CDR1 and CDR2 sequences are LNHDA and SQIVND (reference sequence). V lost 8 bases and J lost 6, with 16 bases in between. CDR3 sequence (DNA): TGTGCCAGTCAGGAGGCAGAACGTGCTGAAGCTTTCTTT. This gives the protein CASQEAERAEAFF. The full variable domain, rest sourced from reference TRBV19 and TRBJ1-1, is DGGITQSPKYLFRKEGQNVTLSCEQNLNHDAMYWYRQDPGQGLRLIYYSQIVNDFQKGDIAEGYSVSREKKESFPLTVTSAQKNPTAFYLCASQEAERAEAFFGQGTRLTVV.